The 21 T cell receptor beta chains in this list originate from one sample, sequenced in a study of T cells in Graves' hyperthyroidism and ophthalmopathy. Regions amplified from RNA transcripts were the TCR beta CDR3 regions. Using the HTBI primer set, a first-round RT-PCR was run on the TCR CDR3. TCRdb redid the calling of the multiplex PCR reads with MiXCR, one entry per CDR3 protein. The repertoire holds around 370,000 distinct CDR3 sequences, approximately 18% seen once, with 35% to 50% in the top ten. The sequencing sample was made of blood. These receptors were taken from a man younger than 30 with Graves' ophthalmopathy.

This chain joins TRBV7-3 and TRBJ2-1; D may be TRBD1 (6 bases). Germline CDR1 reads SGHTA; CDR2 reads FQGTGA. V dropped 2 bases and J dropped 0 bases, with 8 bases sitting between them. The CDR3 runs to 15 residues. Here the CDR3 reads CASSLPGVSYNEQFF. The CDR3 DNA is TGTGCCAGCAGCTTACCAGGGGTCTCCTACAATGAGCAGTTCTTC.

This clonotype was counted many times. V and J are TRBV5-1 and TRBJ2-1, with D unclear. The CDR3 sequence is 15 residues long. Trimming cost V 4 bases and J 0 bases, with 11 bases left between them. Germline CDR1 is SGHRS and CDR2 is YFSETQ. The CDR3 DNA reads as TGCGCCAGCAGCCTAGTCACGAACTCCTACAATGAGCAGTTCTTC. It yields the protein CASSLVTNSYNEQFF.

In this sample, this clonotype turned up a few times. The rearrangement uses TRBV13 and TRBJ1-4, with a weak D call TRBD1 (6 bases). The CDR3 loop spans 15 amino acids. The germline CDR1 and CDR2 sequences are PRHDT and FYEKMQ (reference sequence). The V end lost 5 bases, the J end lost 8 bases, and 18 bases lay between the germline ends. The DNA of the CDR3 is TGTGCCAGCAGCGGCACAGGGCGGGTAGGAGAAAAACTGTTTTTT. Amino acid sequence: CASSGTGRVGEKLFF.

This clonotype came up a few times. The chain employs TRBV18 and TRBJ2-7; no firm D call. The germline V gene encodes CDR1 KGHSH and CDR2 LQKENI. CDR3 size: 13 residues. Between the trimmed V and J ends, which lost 4 bases and 2 bases, there was a span of 9 bases. This CDR3 is CASSRVQTYEQYF. The CDR3 DNA reads as TGTGCCAGCTCACGGGTACAAACCTACGAGCAGTACTTC.

This clonotype was observed at least ten times. The V and J genes are TRBV7-8 and TRBJ1-2; D gene unclear. Deletions cut 0 bases from V and 4 bases from J, with 9 bases between. The CDR3 sequence is 14 residues long. Germline V gives CDR1 SGHVS, CDR2 FQNEAQ. The CDR3 nucleotides read TGTGCCAGCAGCTTAGCGGAGGGAATCTATGGCTACACCTTC. The encoded protein is CASSLAEGIYGYTF.

The sample holds many counts of this clonotype. The chain recombines TRBV4-1 with TRBJ1-2; D remains unclear. The CDR3 sequence is 14 residues long. V lost 1 base, J lost 7 bases, and 13 bases lay in between. Germline values: CDR1 MGHRA, CDR2 YSYEKL. CDR3 nucleotides: TGCGCCAGCAGCCAAGTTGTTCAGGTTCTTGGCTACACCTTC. Translation: CASSQVVQVLGYTF.

The sample holds many counts of this clonotype. The chain is built from TRBV27 and TRBJ1-2, with a weak D call TRBD1 (5 bases). CDR3 length: 15 amino acids. Germline values: CDR1 MNHEY, CDR2 SMNVEV (reference sequence). V lost 2 bases, J lost 3 bases, and 13 bases lay in between. In DNA form, the CDR3 reads TGTGCCAGCAGTTTAGGGACCCGGGGGGACTATGGCTACACCTTC. Translation: CASSLGTRGDYGYTF.

Only a few counts were recorded for this clonotype. This rearrangement joins TRBV9 to TRBJ2-3; TRBD2 matches at 10 bases. Germline V lookup: CDR1 SGDLS, CDR2 YYNGEE. The V and J ends lost 7 bases and 2 bases, in that order; junction bases with no gene match: 10. CDR3 length equals 16 residues. The CDR3 sequence is CASHRGGLAATDTQYF. CDR3 nucleotide sequence: TGTGCCAGCCACCGGGGAGGACTAGCGGCCACAGATACGCAGTATTTT.

This clonotype came up many times. This chain uses TRBV5-1 with TRBJ2-2; 7 nucleotides line up with TRBD2. The CDR3 is 17 residues long. CDR1 and CDR2 from the germline V gene are SGHRS and YFSETQ. The V and J ends lost 5 bases and 1 base, in that order; junction bases with no gene match: 11. The CDR3 region has the DNA TGCGCCAGCAGACACTCGGGAGGAAGGAGGAACACCGGGGAGCTGTTTTTT. Its protein is CASRHSGGRRNTGELFF.

This clonotype showed up many times. J is TRBJ2-7 and V is TRBV6-1; D possibly corresponds to TRBD2 (6 bases). Trimming took off 7 bases at V and 6 bases at J, with 22 bases between the two ends. The CDR3 has 15 amino acids. Germline V gene sequence: CDR1 MNHNS, CDR2 SASEGT. CDR3 sequence (DNA): TGTGCCAGCACCCCTCAGACGGGGGAAAGACGCGAGCAGTACTTC. It translates to CASTPQTGERREQYF.

The sample holds many counts of this clonotype. The genes are TRBV20-1 and TRBJ1-2, with a tentative D call TRBD1 (5 bases). The CDR3 runs 13 residues. The V gene's germline CDR1 is DFQATT and CDR2 SNEGSKA (reference sequence). V was cut by 3 bases and J by 6 bases, with 14 bases left in between. The CDR3 protein is CSARSPGQDGYTF. The CDR3, as DNA: TGCAGTGCTAGGTCTCCAGGGCAGGATGGCTACACCTTC.

In its sample, this clonotype was seen many times. V and J are TRBV28 and TRBJ2-7; D remains ambiguous. The CDR3 is 13 residues long. The V and J ends lost 3 bases and 0 bases respectively, with 6 bases between them. The germline V gene has CDR1 MDHEN and CDR2 SYDVKM. Here the CDR3 DNA reads TGTGCCAGCAGTTTTGGTTCCTCCTACGAGCAGTACTTC. As protein: CASSFGSSYEQYF.

This clonotype was found many times. V and J are TRBV7-2 and TRBJ1-1, with D perhaps TRBD1 (6 bases). V lost 3 bases, J lost 0 bases, and 14 bases lay in between. Germline loops: CDR1 SGHTA, CDR2 FQGNSA. The CDR3 is 16 amino acids. CDR3: CASSLQPGQLNTEAFF. In DNA, the CDR3 is TGTGCCAGCAGCTTGCAACCGGGACAACTGAACACTGAAGCTTTCTTT.

This clonotype was counted only a few times. The V and J genes are TRBV19 and TRBJ2-3; 9 bases are a match to TRBD2. Germline V gene sequence: CDR1 LNHDA, CDR2 SQIVND (reference sequence). The CDR3 covers 16 residues. Trimming took 7 bases from V and 2 from J; bases not matched to a gene: 10. CDR3 protein: CASNQRAGGITDTQYF. In nucleotides, the CDR3 is TGTGCCAGTAATCAACGAGCGGGGGGAATCACAGATACGCAGTATTTT.

This clonotype was picked up many times. The chain links TRBV7-9 to TRBJ2-1; maybe TRBD2 (6 bases). This CDR3 has 15 amino acids. Germline V gene sequence: CDR1 SEHNR, CDR2 FQNEAQ (reference sequence). V was pared by 5 bases and J by 3 bases, with 14 bases between. This CDR3 is CASSPLRGDYNEQFF. CDR3 in DNA: TGTGCCAGCAGCCCCTTGCGGGGAGACTACAATGAGCAGTTCTTC.

With regard to this clonotype: This could be a read error, since a much larger clone is one nucleotide away. The chain recombines TRBV20-1 with TRBJ1-5; maybe TRBD1 (6 bases). From germline, CDR1 is DFQATT and CDR2 SNEGSKA (reference sequence). The CDR3 is made up of 14 amino acids. The chain's CDR3 is CSATKGGINQPLHF. The CDR3 DNA is TGCAGTGCCACGAAGGGGGGAATCAATCAGCCCCTGCATTTT.

The V and J genes are TRBV28 and TRBJ2-7; D is uncertain. V lost 3 bases and J 7 bases, leaving 7 bases between the germline ends. The CDR3 has 11 residues. Per germline, CDR1 MDHEN and CDR2 SYDVKM. CDR3 DNA: TGTGCCAGCAGTTTGATGATTGAGCAGTACTTC. Protein product: CASSLMIEQYF.

This sequence joins TRBV28 and TRBJ2-7; 9 bases match TRBD2. This CDR3 is built from 14 residues. The germline V gene encodes CDR1 MDHEN and CDR2 SYDVKM. The J segment lost 2 bases and the V segment lost 5 bases, leaving 4 bases of the junction unmatched. The CDR3 spells CASSLAGQAYEQYF. CDR3 coding DNA: TGTGCCAGCAGTCTAGCGGGACAAGCCTACGAGCAGTACTTC.

The chain recombines TRBV28 with TRBJ2-2, with D tentatively TRBD1 (6 bases). Trimming shortened V by 3 bases and J by 1 base, and 9 bases separated the two germline ends. Germline V gives CDR1 MDHEN, CDR2 SYDVKM. The CDR3 is 15 residues long. For the CDR3, the DNA is TGTGCCAGCAGTTTGGTAGGGGGGAACACCGGGGAGCTGTTTTTT. Its protein is CASSLVGGNTGELFF. The full variable domain, its missing parts supplied by reference TRBV28 and TRBJ2-2, is DVKVTQSSRYLVKRTGEKVFLECVQDMDHENMFWYRQDPGLGLRLIYFSYDVKMKEKGDIPEGYSVSREKKERFSLILESASTNQTSMYLCASSLVGGNTGELFFGEGSRLTVL.

Many counts were recorded for this clonotype. This sequence joins TRBV6-6 and TRBJ1-1; possibly TRBD1 for D (5 bases). This CDR3 has 13 residues. Trimming took off 2 bases at V and 6 bases at J, with 10 bases between the two ends. Per germline, CDR1 MNHNY and CDR2 SVGAGI (reference sequence). The CDR3 DNA sequence: TGTGCCAGCAGTTACGGGGGATTTTCTGAAGCTTTCTTT. Translating it yields CASSYGGFSEAFF.

J is TRBJ1-2 and V is TRBV6-1, with a tentative D call TRBD1 (5 bases). Germline loops: CDR1 MNHNS, CDR2 SASEGT. Trimming shortened V by 7 bases and J by 2 bases, and 11 bases separated the two germline ends. The CDR3 loop spans 13 amino acids. CDR3 sequence (DNA): TGTGCCAGCATGGCAGGGAGGAACTATGGCTACACCTTC. This translates into CASMAGRNYGYTF.